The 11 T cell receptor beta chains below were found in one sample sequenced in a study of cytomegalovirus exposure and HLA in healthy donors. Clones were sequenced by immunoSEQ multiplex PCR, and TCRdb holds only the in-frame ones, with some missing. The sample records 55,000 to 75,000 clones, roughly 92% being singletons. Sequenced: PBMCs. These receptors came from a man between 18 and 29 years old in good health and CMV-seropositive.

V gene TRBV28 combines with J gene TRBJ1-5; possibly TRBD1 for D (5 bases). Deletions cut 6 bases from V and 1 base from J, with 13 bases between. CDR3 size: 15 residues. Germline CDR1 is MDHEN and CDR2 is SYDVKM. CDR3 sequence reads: CASRSGTGSNQPQHF. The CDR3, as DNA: TGTGCCAGCAGATCCGGGACTGGGAGCAATCAGCCCCAGCATTTT.

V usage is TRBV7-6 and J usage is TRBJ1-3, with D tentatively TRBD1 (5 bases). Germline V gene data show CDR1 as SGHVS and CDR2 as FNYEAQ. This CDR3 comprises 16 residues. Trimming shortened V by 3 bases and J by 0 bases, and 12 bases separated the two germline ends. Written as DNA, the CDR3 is TGTGCCAGCAGCTTGGCAGGGTACTCCTCTGGAAACACCATATATTTT. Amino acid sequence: CASSLAGYSSGNTIYF.

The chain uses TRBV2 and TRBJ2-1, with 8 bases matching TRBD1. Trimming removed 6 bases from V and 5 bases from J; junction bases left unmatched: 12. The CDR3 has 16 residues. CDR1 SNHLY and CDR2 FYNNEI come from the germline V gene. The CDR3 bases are TGTGCCAGCAGCTATGACCGGGACAGGATCGACAATGAGCAGTTCTTC. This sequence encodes CASSYDRDRIDNEQFF.

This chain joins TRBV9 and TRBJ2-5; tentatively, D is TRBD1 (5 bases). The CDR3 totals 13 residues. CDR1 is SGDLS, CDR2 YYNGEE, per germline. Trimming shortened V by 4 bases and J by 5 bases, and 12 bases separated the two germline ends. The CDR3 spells CASSPQEMETQYF. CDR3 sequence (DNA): TGTGCCAGCAGCCCACAGGAAATGGAGACCCAGTACTTC.

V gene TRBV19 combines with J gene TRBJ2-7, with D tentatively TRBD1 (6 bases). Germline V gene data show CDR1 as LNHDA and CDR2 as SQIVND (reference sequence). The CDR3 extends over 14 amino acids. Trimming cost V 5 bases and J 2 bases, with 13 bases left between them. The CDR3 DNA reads TGTGCCAGTAGTCCGCCGGGACAAGCCTACGAGCAGTACTTC. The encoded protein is CASSPPGQAYEQYF.

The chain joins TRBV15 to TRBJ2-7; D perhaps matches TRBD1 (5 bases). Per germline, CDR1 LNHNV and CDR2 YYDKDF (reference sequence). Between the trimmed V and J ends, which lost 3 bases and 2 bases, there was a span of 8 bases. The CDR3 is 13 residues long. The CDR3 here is CATSRDTAYEQYF. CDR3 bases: TGTGCCACCAGCAGGGACACAGCCTACGAGCAGTACTTC.

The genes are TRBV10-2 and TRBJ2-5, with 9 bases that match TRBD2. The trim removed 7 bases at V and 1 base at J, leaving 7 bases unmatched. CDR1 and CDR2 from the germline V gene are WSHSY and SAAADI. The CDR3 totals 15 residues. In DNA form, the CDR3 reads TGCGCCAGCATGGCCCCACTAGCGGGCCAAGAGACCCAGTACTTC. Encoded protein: CASMAPLAGQETQYF.

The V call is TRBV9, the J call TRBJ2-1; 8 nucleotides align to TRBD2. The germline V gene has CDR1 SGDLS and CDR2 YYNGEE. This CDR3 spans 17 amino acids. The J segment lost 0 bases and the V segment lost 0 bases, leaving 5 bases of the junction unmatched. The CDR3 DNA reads TGTGCCAGCAGCGTAGGACTAGCGTTGAGCTCCTACAATGAGCAGTTCTTC. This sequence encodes CASSVGLALSSYNEQFF.

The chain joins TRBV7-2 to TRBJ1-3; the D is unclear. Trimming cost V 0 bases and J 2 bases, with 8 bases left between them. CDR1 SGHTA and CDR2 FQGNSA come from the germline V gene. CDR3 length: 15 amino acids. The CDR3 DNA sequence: TGTGCCAGCAGCTTAGCGCTCGGGGCTGGAAACACCATATATTTT. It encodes CASSLALGAGNTIYF.

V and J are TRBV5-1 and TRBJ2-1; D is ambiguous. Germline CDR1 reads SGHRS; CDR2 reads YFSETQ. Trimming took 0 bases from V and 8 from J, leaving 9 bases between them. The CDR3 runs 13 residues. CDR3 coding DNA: TGCGCCAGCAGCTTGGTGTCCACGGATGAGCAGTTCTTC. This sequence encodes CASSLVSTDEQFF.

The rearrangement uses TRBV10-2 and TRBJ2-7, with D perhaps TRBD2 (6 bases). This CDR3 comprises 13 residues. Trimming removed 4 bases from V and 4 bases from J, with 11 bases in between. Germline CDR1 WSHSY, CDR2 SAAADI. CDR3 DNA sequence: TGCGCCAGCAGTGGTAGCGGAGGGTACGAGCAGTACTTC. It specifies CASSGSGGYEQYF.